This T cell receptor (beta chain) was sequenced during a study of technical replicates of blood from several donors. Using immunoSEQ multiplex PCR, the repertoire was profiled, and TCRdb retains in-frame clones only, with some absent. The sample holds about 74,000 clones, roughly 90% seen once. Sequenced material: T cells isolated from PBMCs. This receptor was identified in a human donor in good health.

CDR3 sequence reads: CASPQGSGETQYF. For the CDR3, the DNA is TGTGCCAGCCCACAGGGAAGCGGAGAGACCCAGTACTTC. The chain employs TRBV18 and TRBJ2-5; D is perhaps TRBD1 (6 bases). The CDR3 is 13 amino acids. Germline values: CDR1 KGHSH, CDR2 LQKENI. Trimming took off 8 bases at V and 4 bases at J, with 14 bases between the two ends.